A selection of T cell receptor beta chains follows, all from one sample in a study of Ad26.COV2.S vaccination and SARS-CoV-2 variants. The repertoire was sequenced with immunoSEQ multiplex PCR; TCRdb's copy has only in-frame clones and lacks some. The data hold around 450,000 clones, with about nine tenths observed a single time. Here the sequenced sample was peripheral blood, taken in a trial of Ad26.COV2.S vaccine versus placebo. The receptor source for this set is a person aged 18-60 years who received the Ad26.COV2.S COVID-19 vaccine or a placebo. CDR3s include the opening cysteine and the closing phenylalanine or tryptophan. A D gene is named only where the DNA matches it firmly. Clone size, where shown, is once, few, many, or a class for clones that have expanded.

J | V | D | size | DNA | CDR3
TRBJ1-5 | TRBV7-2 | NA | NA | TGTGCCAGCAGCTTAAACCAGGTCGACCAGCCCCAGCATTTT | CASSLNQVDQPQHF
TRBJ2-1 | TRBV5-1 | NA | NA | TGCGCCAGCAGCGGTGCTAGGCATGAGCAGTTCTTC | CASSGARHEQFF
TRBJ1-4 | TRBV15 | NA | NA | TGTGCCACCAGCAGAGACAGGGTTCATGAAAAACTGTTTTTT | CATSRDRVHEKLFF
TRBJ1-6 | TRBV21-1 | NA | once | TGTGCCAGCAGCAAAGAGGCAGGCTTTAGATTCTATAATTCACCCCTCCACTTT | CASSKEAGFRFYNSPLHF
TRBJ2-3 | TRBV5-4 | NA | NA | TGTGCCAGCAGCTTGGCCACAGATACGCAGTATTTT | CASSLATDTQYF
TRBJ2-7 | TRBV14 | TRBD2 | NA | TGTGCCAGCAGCCAAGAAGGACAAGTGGGGTGGACTAGCGGGAGCGAGCAGTACTTC | CASSQEGQVGWTSGSEQYF
TRBJ1-5 | TRBV28 | TRBD1 | NA | TGTGCCAGCAGAGGACAGGGGAAGGGCCTTTGGAAGCCCCAGCATTTT | CASRGQGKGLWKPQHF
TRBJ2-7 | TRBV28 | NA | NA | TGTGCCAGCAGATCCTTCTACGAGCAGTACTTC | CASRSFYEQYF
TRBJ2-6 | TRBV30 | NA | NA | TGTGCCTGGAGTGTACTGATAACAGGGAAAGCCAACGTCCTGACTTTC | CAWSVLITGKANVLTF
TRBJ2-7 | TRBV20-1 | NA | NA | TGCAGTGCTAGTGAGTGGACGGTGGAAGGAGAGCAGTACTTC | CSASEWTVEGEQYF
TRBJ2-7 | TRBV27 | NA | NA | TGTGCCAGCAGTTTAGGCAGGGGCTACGAGCAGTACTTC | CASSLGRGYEQYF
TRBJ2-2 | TRBV5-1 | NA | NA | TGCGCCAGCAGCCGGAGCGCGAACACCGGGGAGCTGTTTTTT | CASSRSANTGELFF
TRBJ2-1 | TRBV29-1 | TRBD1 | NA | TGCAGCGTGGACAGGGGAAACTACAATGAGCAGTTCTTC | CSVDRGNYNEQFF
TRBJ2-4 | TRBV18 | NA | NA | TGTGCCAGCTCACCAGGGGCAGGGAACCTTCAGTACTTC | CASSPGAGNLQYF
TRBJ2-3 | TRBV10-1 | TRBD2 | NA | TGCGCCAGCAGACGACCACTGACTAGCGGGAGTACAGATACGCAGTATTTT | CASRRPLTSGSTDTQYF
TRBJ2-7 | TRBV7-2 | TRBD2 | NA | TGTGCCAGCAGCTTAGGGCTAGCGGGAGGGCAGGGCGAGCAGTACTTC | CASSLGLAGGQGEQYF
TRBJ2-7 | TRBV29-1 | TRBD1 | NA | TGCAGCGTCCTAGGGGGCCCGGTCTACGAGCAGTACTTC | CSVLGGPVYEQYF
TRBJ2-7 | TRBV11-2 | NA | once | TGTGCCAGCAGCTTAAAGGGATTGGGCTACGAGCAGTACTTC | CASSLKGLGYEQYF
TRBJ2-1 | TRBV4-3 | TRBD2 | NA | TGCGCCAGCAGCCAATTCCTAGCGGGATATCGTAATGAGCAGTTCTTC | CASSQFLAGYRNEQFF
TRBJ2-7 | TRBV18 | NA | NA | TGTGCCAGCTCACCACCTAGCAGAAGCTCCTACGAGCAGTACTTC | CASSPPSRSSYEQYF
TRBJ2-1 | TRBV25-1 | TRBD2 | NA | TGTGCCAGCAGTGTACTAGCGGGCAGGTCCTACAATGAGCAGTTCTTC | CASSVLAGRSYNEQFF
TRBJ2-7 | TRBV10-3 | NA | NA | TGTGCCATCAGTGTGGTCAGGGAAAGTGACGAGCAGTACTTC | CAISVVRESDEQYF
TRBJ1-2 | TRBV30 | TRBD1 | NA | TGTGCCTGGAGTGTAAACCTCCGGACAGGGAACTATGGCTACACCTTC | CAWSVNLRTGNYGYTF
TRBJ2-7 | TRBV5-6 | NA | NA | TGTGCCAGCACCCTGGGCGGGGCCTACGAGCAGTACTTC | CASTLGGAYEQYF
TRBJ1-1 | TRBV28 | NA | few | TGTGCCAGCAGAGAGGGGACTGAAGCTTTCTTT | CASREGTEAFF
TRBJ1-2 | TRBV7-2 | NA | once | TGTGCCAGCAGCGCCGGGGGACGTAGCAATACCAACTTC | CASSAGGRSNTNF
TRBJ1-1 | TRBV28 | TRBD1 | NA | TGTGCCAGCTTCCCAGGGGGAGTGAACACTGAAGCTTTCTTT | CASFPGGVNTEAFF
TRBJ2-1 | TRBV7-9 | TRBD1 | NA | TGTGCCAGCAGCTCCCGGGACAGGGGTTTCGATGAGCAGTTCTTC | CASSSRDRGFDEQFF
TRBJ1-4 | TRBV5-8 | NA | once | TGTGCCAGCAGCTTGGTAGCGGGCAGCCGTGAAAAACTGTTTTTT | CASSLVAGSREKLFF
TRBJ2-7 | TRBV5-1 | NA | NA | TGCGCCAGCAGCAAGGCTGGGGGGCCCTACGAGCAGTACTTC | CASSKAGGPYEQYF
TRBJ2-7 | TRBV16 | NA | NA | TGTGCCAGCAGCCCATCAGGGGCGGGTCCCTACGAGCAGTACTTC | CASSPSGAGPYEQYF
TRBJ1-2 | TRBV11-2 | NA | NA | TGTGCCAGCAGCTTTGCTGACATGAGGGTTCATGGCTACACCTTC | CASSFADMRVHGYTF
TRBJ1-6 | TRBV4-3 | NA | NA | TGCGCCAGCAGCCAAGTGGGGGGGGCAAATTCACCCCTCCACTTT | CASSQVGGANSPLHF
TRBJ2-6 | TRBV18 | NA | NA | TGTGCCAGCTCACCAGAAACGGGAGGGGCCAACGTCCTGACTTTC | CASSPETGGANVLTF
TRBJ1-1 | TRBV12-5 | NA | NA | TGTGCTAGTGGTTTCGAAGGGTTCACTGAAGCTTTCTTT | CASGFEGFTEAFF
TRBJ2-3 | TRBV9 | TRBD2 | NA | TGTGCCAGCAGTCGGCGGACTAGCGATCTAGATACGCAGTATTTT | CASSRRTSDLDTQYF
TRBJ2-1 | TRBV9 | TRBD2 | NA | TGTGCCAGCAGCTCTAGCGGGACTTACTACAATGAGCAGTTCTTC | CASSSSGTYYNEQFF
TRBJ2-1 | TRBV28 | NA | NA | TGTGCCAGCAGTTTCGGCGGCGACTACAATGAGCAGTTCTTC | CASSFGGDYNEQFF
TRBJ1-1 | TRBV18 | NA | once | TGTGCCAGCTGGTCGGAGGGGATAAGGAGTATGAACACTGAAGCTTTCTTT | CASWSEGIRSMNTEAFF
TRBJ2-7 | TRBV5-1 | TRBD1 | NA | TGCGCCAGCAGCCCGGGAGACAGGGGCACCTACGAGCAGTACTTC | CASSPGDRGTYEQYF
TRBJ2-7 | TRBV6-2/TRBV6-3 | TRBD2 | NA | TGTGCCAGCAGTAGAGGGACTAGCGGGGCCTACGAGCAGTACTTC | CASSRGTSGAYEQYF
TRBJ2-5 | TRBV19 | NA | NA | TGTGCCAGTAGTATGACCCAAGAGACCCAGTACTTC | CASSMTQETQYF
TRBJ1-2 | TRBV28 | TRBD1 | NA | TGTGCCAGCAGTGCAGGACAGGTCGCGGGCTACACCTTC | CASSAGQVAGYTF
TRBJ2-1 | TRBV11-2 | NA | NA | TGTGCCAGCAGTCGTGGGGTCAATGAGCAGTTCTTC | CASSRGVNEQFF
TRBJ2-5 | TRBV5-1 | TRBD2 | NA | TGCGCCAGCAGTTCCGGGGGGTTGGAGACCCAGTACTTC | CASSSGGLETQYF
TRBJ2-1 | TRBV7-3 | TRBD2 | NA | TGTGCCAGCAGCCCGGTCCCGGCTAGCGGGAGGCGGTACAATGAGCAGTTCTTC | CASSPVPASGRRYNEQFF
TRBJ2-7 | TRBV30 | NA | NA | TGTGCCTGGAGTGCCCCCCCGGTAGAGCAGTACTTC | CAWSAPPVEQYF
TRBJ2-2 | TRBV7-6 | TRBD2 | NA | TGTGCCAGCAGCTTAGCGCTGGTGGCTAGCGGGAGGGCCGGGGAGCTGTTTTTT | CASSLALVASGRAGELFF
TRBJ1-2 | TRBV7-9 | NA | NA | TGTGCCAGCAGCTTAGAGGGACCCAGGGCCTATGGCTACACCTTC | CASSLEGPRAYGYTF
TRBJ2-1 | TRBV9 | TRBD2 | NA | TGTGCCAGCAGCGCATCCCCACTAGCGGTACCCCGCAATGAGCAGTTCTTC | CASSASPLAVPRNEQFF